A selection of T cell receptor beta chains follows, all from one sample in a study of early T cells in non-severe SARS-CoV-2 infection. TCRdb fed the 5' RACE reads into MiXCR, producing one record per CDR3 protein. The sample carries tens of thousands of distinct CDR3 sequences, about an eighth recorded once. The specimen was whole blood. The receptor set was obtained from an adult who was a healthcare worker with PCR-confirmed SARS-CoV-2 infection or an uninfected control (not recorded which). Both conserved end residues are trimmed from each CDR3. Fields, in order: V gene, clone size, CDR3 length, CDR3 protein. Clone size is not always given. Where it is, it says once, few, many or a class for expanded clones.

TRBV20-1 . 13 SAGTGERGSWIQY
TRBV30 few 13 AWSVEHAGANVLT
TRBV15 few 14 ATSKNQGLAEETQY
TRBV6-6 many 10 ASSYYEDGYT
TRBV29-1 . 10 SVVRGDYGYT
TRBV29-1 few 11 SARRGAGETQY
TRBV7-2 . 15 ASSLDYWATHTDTQY
TRBV6-1 . 11 ASAGTGTYEQY
TRBV15 few 13 ATSRGDETTYEQY
TRBV7-2 many 14 ASSLGTSGGEETQY
TRBV12-3/TRBV12-4 few 12 ASSLGDGNYEQY